These 10 T cell receptor beta chains were sequenced from one sample in a study of response to subunit inactivated influenza vaccine. Via MiXCR, TCRdb re-called the RT-PCR reads, giving one row per CDR3 protein. The data show about 480,000 distinct CDR3 sequences, around 25% seen once. Sequenced material: CD4+ T cells sorted from PBMCs, taken about 5 days after vaccination. Receptors originate from a man aged 50 or older who received an inactivated influenza vaccine.

The chain carries TRBV5-1 and TRBJ1-2; D not certain. The CDR3 extends over 13 amino acids. The germline V gene has CDR1 SGHRS and CDR2 YFSETQ. V lost 7 bases, J lost 0 bases, and 10 bases lay in between. The CDR3 here is CASRETANYGYTF. The CDR3 DNA sequence: TGCGCCAGCCGAGAGACCGCTAACTATGGCTACACCTTC.

The chain joins TRBV4-2 to TRBJ2-3, with TRBD1 identical over 7 bases. The CDR3 length is 14 residues. Germline loops: CDR1 LGHNA, CDR2 YNFKEQ. The V gene end was trimmed by 1 base and the J gene end by 4 bases; junction bases not matched to a gene: 2. For the CDR3, the DNA is TGTGCCAGCAGCCAAGCGACAGGGTCAGATACGCAGTATTTT. This codes for CASSQATGSDTQYF.

The V and J genes are TRBV6-2 or TRBV6-3 and TRBJ1-5; TRBD1 matches at 7 bases. From germline, CDR1 is MNHEY and CDR2 SVGEGT. V lost 5 bases to trimming and J lost 6 bases; unmatched junction nucleotides: 10. The CDR3 loop spans 15 amino acids. The CDR3 DNA sequence: TGTGCCAGCAGTCAAGACAGGGTGTGGGGTCAGCCCCAGCATTTT. It is translated as CASSQDRVWGQPQHF.

There are a few counts of this clonotype. This chain joins TRBV4-1 and TRBJ1-6; TRBD1 agrees at 7 bases. The CDR3 has 15 residues. V shed 5 bases and J 7 bases; nucleotides not matched to a gene: 8. Per germline, CDR1 MGHRA and CDR2 YSYEKL. For the CDR3, the DNA is TGCGCCAGCAGCATGCGACAGGGAGGGAATTCACCCCTCCACTTT. Translated: CASSMRQGGNSPLHF.

There are a few counts of this clonotype. J is TRBJ1-6 and V is TRBV30; tentative D call: TRBD1 (5 bases). Germline V gene data show CDR1 as GTSNPN and CDR2 as SVGIG (reference sequence). V was pared by 4 bases and J by 10 bases, with 14 bases between. This CDR3 comprises 13 residues. The CDR3 coding sequence is TGTGCCTGGATGGGACTCTTCGGGTCACCCCTCCACTTT. Its protein product is CAWMGLFGSPLHF.

There are a few counts of this clonotype. V gene TRBV11-2 combines with J gene TRBJ2-7; D is ambiguous. With 6 bases removed from V and 5 bases from J, the gap between germline ends came to 17 bases. Germline V gene sequence: CDR1 SGHAT, CDR2 FQNNGV. This CDR3 comprises 14 residues. CDR3 coding DNA: TGTGCCAGCAGTTTGACCCGAACCCGGCACGAGCAGTACTTC. Translating gives CASSLTRTRHEQYF.

This clonotype was recorded at least ten times. V and J are TRBV11-2 and TRBJ2-1, with 7 bases aligning to TRBD2. Germline V CDR1 and CDR2: SGHAT, FQNNGV. The length of the CDR3 is 13 residues. Trimming took 0 bases from V and 8 from J; bases not matched to a gene: 1. CDR3 sequence: CASSLESGDEQFF. Written as DNA, the CDR3 is TGTGCCAGCAGCTTAGAAAGCGGGGATGAGCAGTTCTTC.

A few counts support this clonotype. V is TRBV20-1 and J is TRBJ2-1; D perhaps matches TRBD2 (5 bases). With 2 bases removed from V and 8 bases from J, the gap between germline ends came to 13 bases. Germline V gene data show CDR1 as DFQATT and CDR2 as SNEGSKA (reference sequence). This CDR3 region has 13 residues. The CDR3 here is CSARYGERDEQFF. CDR3 nucleotides: TGCAGTGCTAGATACGGGGAACGGGATGAGCAGTTCTTC.

This clonotype was found once. The chain employs TRBV3-1 and TRBJ2-1; 7 nucleotides match TRBD2. Germline assignment: CDR1 LGHDT and CDR2 YNNKEL (reference sequence). The CDR3 consists of 15 residues. The V gene end was trimmed by 0 bases and the J gene end by 8 bases; junction bases not matched to a gene: 7. The CDR3 region has the DNA TGTGCCAGCAGCCAAGATTGGGGGACTACCGATGAGCAGTTCTTC. Encoded protein: CASSQDWGTTDEQFF.

This clonotype was found a few times. CDR3 loop: CASSQGASGSYNEQFF. The CDR3 DNA is TGTGCCAGCAGCCAAGGGGCTAGCGGGAGTTACAATGAGCAGTTCTTC. This sequence joins TRBV4-2 and TRBJ2-1, with 10 bases fitting TRBD2. V shed 1 base and J 4 bases; nucleotides not matched to a gene: 4. CDR1 and CDR2 (germline): LGHNA, YNFKEQ. CDR3 size: 16 residues.